This is a list of T cell receptor beta chains from one sample in a study of identical twins. Via MiXCR, TCRdb re-called the 5' RACE reads, giving one row per CDR3 protein. The table has hundreds of thousands of distinct CDR3 sequences, less than 7% seen once; the top ten hold under 2%. The sample comprised naive T cells sorted from blood. These receptors all come from a man younger than 35 in good health. The CDR3 runs from the conserved cysteine through the conserved F or W. D genes are given only for firm matches. Only part of the rows carry a size: once, few, many, or a class if the clone is expanded.

v_gene: TRBV14; d_gene: TRBD2; abundance: few; j_gene: TRBJ2-3; CDR3aa: CASSLIAGATDTQYF; CDR3nt: TGTGCCAGCAGCCTCATAGCGGGGGCCACAGATACGCAGTATTTT
v_gene: TRBV7-9; d_gene: NA; abundance: many; j_gene: TRBJ1-2; CDR3aa: CASSLGPTGYTF; CDR3nt: TGTGCCAGCAGCTTAGGACCGACTGGCTACACCTTC
v_gene: TRBV5-1; d_gene: NA; abundance: many; j_gene: TRBJ2-2; CDR3aa: CASSLEIATGELFF; CDR3nt: TGCGCCAGCAGCTTGGAGATCGCAACCGGGGAGCTGTTTTTT
v_gene: TRBV15; d_gene: TRBD2; abundance: many; j_gene: TRBJ2-1; CDR3aa: CATSTRRREGRNEQFF; CDR3nt: TGTGCCACCAGCACCAGGAGGCGGGAGGGCCGCAATGAGCAGTTCTTC
v_gene: TRBV24-1; d_gene: TRBD1; abundance: many; j_gene: TRBJ1-5; CDR3aa: CATSDQGTAYSNQPQHF; CDR3nt: TGTGCCACCAGTGATCAAGGGACAGCATATAGCAATCAGCCCCAGCATTTT
v_gene: TRBV29-1; d_gene: NA; abundance: many; j_gene: TRBJ2-2; CDR3aa: CSALGRAGELFF; CDR3nt: TGCAGCGCCCTGGGCAGGGCCGGGGAGCTGTTTTTT
v_gene: TRBV10-3; d_gene: NA; abundance: few; j_gene: TRBJ2-2; CDR3aa: CATNGMGLTGELFF; CDR3nt: TGTGCCACCAATGGTATGGGGCTCACCGGGGAGCTGTTTTTT
v_gene: TRBV7-2; d_gene: TRBD1; abundance: NA; j_gene: TRBJ2-7; CDR3aa: CASSPGTGFSEQYF; CDR3nt: TGTGCCAGCAGCCCGGGGACAGGGTTCAGCGAGCAGTACTTC
v_gene: TRBV20-1; d_gene: TRBD2; abundance: few; j_gene: TRBJ2-1; CDR3aa: CSAHLTSGSYNEQFF; CDR3nt: TGCAGTGCTCATTTAACTAGCGGTTCCTACAATGAGCAGTTCTTC
v_gene: TRBV12-3/TRBV12-4; d_gene: TRBD2; abundance: many; j_gene: TRBJ2-5; CDR3aa: CASSSLAGGGETQYF; CDR3nt: TGTGCCAGCAGTTCACTAGCGGGAGGCGGTGAGACCCAGTACTTC
v_gene: TRBV28; d_gene: NA; abundance: few; j_gene: TRBJ2-5; CDR3aa: CASSLTTRSQETQYF; CDR3nt: TGTGCCAGCAGTTTAACGACTAGAAGCCAAGAGACCCAGTACTTC
v_gene: TRBV6-1; d_gene: NA; abundance: many; j_gene: TRBJ2-2; CDR3aa: CASSARQTNTGELFF; CDR3nt: TGTGCCAGCAGTGCCCGACAGACGAACACCGGGGAGCTGTTTTTT
v_gene: TRBV18; d_gene: NA; abundance: NA; j_gene: TRBJ2-3; CDR3aa: CASSCIWGGTDTQYF; CDR3nt: TGTGCCAGCTCGTGTATCTGGGGGGGCACAGATACGCAGTATTTT
v_gene: TRBV7-2; d_gene: NA; abundance: many; j_gene: TRBJ2-3; CDR3aa: CASSWVGRSADTQYF; CDR3nt: TGTGCCAGCAGCTGGGTCGGGAGAAGTGCAGATACGCAGTATTTT
v_gene: TRBV19; d_gene: NA; abundance: few; j_gene: TRBJ1-4; CDR3aa: CASSPRTRGINEKLFF; CDR3nt: TGTGCCAGTAGTCCTAGGACCAGGGGTATCAATGAAAAACTGTTTTTT
v_gene: TRBV5-1; d_gene: NA; abundance: many; j_gene: TRBJ2-5; CDR3aa: CASSPDQETQYF; CDR3nt: TGTGCCAGCAGCCCAGACCAAGAGACCCAGTACTTC
v_gene: TRBV6-1; d_gene: TRBD2; abundance: NA; j_gene: TRBJ2-1; CDR3aa: CASTGLAGDEQFF; CDR3nt: TGTGCCAGCACCGGACTAGCCGGGGATGAGCAGTTCTTC
v_gene: TRBV6-1; d_gene: TRBD2; abundance: many; j_gene: TRBJ2-2; CDR3aa: CASNHGLAEPNTGELFF; CDR3nt: TGTGCCAGCAACCACGGACTAGCGGAACCGAACACCGGGGAGCTGTTTTTT
v_gene: TRBV5-1; d_gene: TRBD2; abundance: few; j_gene: TRBJ2-5; CDR3aa: CASSNRPSGNVETQYF; CDR3nt: TGCGCCAGCAGCAATAGGCCTAGCGGGAACGTCGAGACCCAGTACTTC
v_gene: TRBV14; d_gene: NA; abundance: few; j_gene: TRBJ1-6; CDR3aa: CASSQGRSYNSPLHF; CDR3nt: TGTGCCAGCAGCCAGGGGCGGTCCTATAATTCACCCCTCCACTTT
v_gene: TRBV6-1; d_gene: TRBD1; abundance: many; j_gene: TRBJ1-3; CDR3aa: CASRAGTGDSGNTIYF; CDR3nt: TGTGCCAGCAGAGCTGGGACAGGAGACTCTGGAAACACCATATATTTT
v_gene: TRBV4-3; d_gene: NA; abundance: NA; j_gene: TRBJ1-2; CDR3aa: CASSQELGRGYGYTF; CDR3nt: TGCGCCAGCAGCCAAGAACTAGGCAGGGGATATGGCTACACCTTC
v_gene: TRBV5-5; d_gene: TRBD1; abundance: few; j_gene: TRBJ2-7; CDR3aa: CASRLTGTPRYEQYF; CDR3nt: TGTGCCAGCAGGCTGACAGGGACCCCTAGGTACGAGCAGTACTTC
v_gene: TRBV12-3/TRBV12-4; d_gene: TRBD1; abundance: many; j_gene: TRBJ1-2; CDR3aa: CAGGDRETSNYGYTF; CDR3nt: TGTGCCGGGGGAGACAGGGAAACTTCTAACTATGGCTACACCTTC
v_gene: TRBV12-3/TRBV12-4; d_gene: NA; abundance: many; j_gene: TRBJ2-1; CDR3aa: CATSLRSINEQFF; CDR3nt: TGTGCCACCTCCCTGAGGTCTATAAATGAGCAGTTCTTC
v_gene: TRBV5-1; d_gene: NA; abundance: many; j_gene: TRBJ1-4; CDR3aa: CASSGPGHREKLFF; CDR3nt: TGCGCCAGCAGCGGTCCGGGCCATCGGGAAAAACTGTTTTTT
v_gene: TRBV3-1; d_gene: TRBD2; abundance: NA; j_gene: TRBJ2-1; CDR3aa: CASSQDTSGRRFF; CDR3nt: TGTGCCAGCAGCCAAGATACTAGCGGGAGGAGGTTCTTC
v_gene: TRBV12-3/TRBV12-4; d_gene: NA; abundance: many; j_gene: TRBJ1-2; CDR3aa: CASSLAEGYGYTF; CDR3nt: TGTGCCAGCAGTTTAGCGGAGGGGTATGGCTACACCTTC
v_gene: TRBV6-1; d_gene: NA; abundance: NA; j_gene: TRBJ1-5; CDR3aa: CASTPRPDSNQPQHF; CDR3nt: TGTGCCAGCACCCCTAGGCCGGATAGCAATCAGCCCCAGCATTTT
v_gene: TRBV14; d_gene: NA; abundance: NA; j_gene: TRBJ2-5; CDR3aa: CASSQQGIGETQYF; CDR3nt: TGTGCCAGCAGCCAACAGGGGATAGGGGAGACCCAGTACTTC
v_gene: TRBV28; d_gene: NA; abundance: NA; j_gene: TRBJ1-1; CDR3aa: CASRLESTEAFF; CDR3nt: TGTGCCAGCAGGCTGGAGAGCACTGAAGCTTTCTTT
v_gene: TRBV29-1; d_gene: TRBD1; abundance: NA; j_gene: TRBJ2-1; CDR3aa: CSGGQGSSYNEQFF; CDR3nt: TGCAGCGGCGGACAGGGTTCCTCCTACAATGAGCAGTTCTTC
v_gene: TRBV30; d_gene: TRBD1; abundance: NA; j_gene: TRBJ2-2; CDR3aa: CAWPGQGDTGELFF; CDR3nt: TGTGCCTGGCCGGGACAGGGGGACACCGGGGAGCTGTTTTTT
v_gene: TRBV5-5; d_gene: NA; abundance: many; j_gene: TRBJ1-2; CDR3aa: CASSPNQGVPNYGYTF; CDR3nt: TGTGCCAGCAGCCCGAACCAGGGAGTTCCTAACTATGGCTACACCTTC
v_gene: TRBV5-1; d_gene: NA; abundance: many; j_gene: TRBJ1-1; CDR3aa: CASSELGQETEAFF; CDR3nt: TGCGCCAGCAGTGAATTGGGGCAGGAGACTGAAGCTTTCTTT
v_gene: TRBV2; d_gene: TRBD1; abundance: NA; j_gene: TRBJ2-3; CDR3aa: CASSEPGQGPDTQYF; CDR3nt: TGTGCCAGCAGTGAACCAGGACAGGGGCCAGATACGCAGTATTTT
v_gene: TRBV20-1; d_gene: NA; abundance: many; j_gene: TRBJ1-1; CDR3aa: CSASEGRLNTEAFF; CDR3nt: TGCAGTGCTAGTGAGGGCAGATTGAACACTGAAGCTTTCTTT
v_gene: TRBV5-1; d_gene: TRBD2; abundance: few; j_gene: TRBJ2-5; CDR3aa: CASLLTGSSGETQYF; CDR3nt: TGCGCCAGCCTACTGACGGGAAGTAGCGGGGAGACCCAGTACTTC
v_gene: TRBV3-1; d_gene: NA; abundance: NA; j_gene: TRBJ1-5; CDR3aa: CASSQARSNQPQHF; CDR3nt: TGTGCCAGCAGCCAAGCACGTAGCAATCAGCCCCAGCATTTT
v_gene: TRBV3-1; d_gene: NA; abundance: many; j_gene: TRBJ1-1; CDR3aa: CASSQGRDIMGNTEAFF; CDR3nt: TGTGCCAGCAGCCAAGGGAGGGACATAATGGGAAACACTGAAGCTTTCTTT
v_gene: TRBV6-1; d_gene: NA; abundance: NA; j_gene: TRBJ1-4; CDR3aa: CASSGDMRTEKLFF; CDR3nt: TGTGCCAGCAGTGGAGACATGCGGACGGAAAAACTGTTTTTT
v_gene: TRBV20-1; d_gene: NA; abundance: many; j_gene: TRBJ2-1; CDR3aa: CSARDPRLGGRRVEQFF; CDR3nt: TGCAGTGCTAGAGATCCAAGGTTGGGAGGCCGCAGAGTCGAGCAGTTCTTC
v_gene: TRBV7-3; d_gene: TRBD2; abundance: few; j_gene: TRBJ2-5; CDR3aa: CASSLMRWDGDMTSGQETQYF; CDR3nt: TGTGCCAGCAGCTTAATGAGGTGGGACGGAGATATGACTAGCGGTCAAGAGACCCAGTACTTC
v_gene: TRBV11-2; d_gene: TRBD2; abundance: few; j_gene: TRBJ2-3; CDR3aa: CASSLGGLAGAPPSTDTQYF; CDR3nt: TGTGCCAGCAGCTTAGGGGGACTAGCGGGAGCCCCTCCTAGCACAGATACGCAGTATTTT
v_gene: TRBV7-2; d_gene: TRBD1; abundance: many; j_gene: TRBJ2-5; CDR3aa: CASSRPGQGRETQYF; CDR3nt: TGTGCCAGCAGCCGACCCGGACAGGGTAGGGAGACCCAGTACTTC
v_gene: TRBV30; d_gene: TRBD1; abundance: NA; j_gene: TRBJ2-3; CDR3aa: CAWGHGQGTDTQYF; CDR3nt: TGTGCCTGGGGACATGGACAGGGCACAGATACGCAGTATTTT
v_gene: TRBV29-1; d_gene: NA; abundance: many; j_gene: TRBJ1-1; CDR3aa: CSGSIEMNTEAFF; CDR3nt: TGCAGCGGATCTATTGAAATGAACACTGAAGCTTTCTTT